Presented here are 9 T cell receptor beta chains from one specimen sequenced in a study of a mutant IDH1 vaccine in newly diagnosed glioma. Time point indicated: week 47, end of study. Doses of 300 ug of mutant IDH1 20-mer peptide were given with topical imiquimod. Using immunoSEQ multiplex PCR, the repertoire was profiled, and TCRdb retains in-frame clones only, with some absent. The data show about 56,000 clones, roughly four fifths seen once. For these receptors, no antigen is known. The sequences come from PBMCs, collected from a glioma patient whose treatment included an IDH1 peptide vaccine. Receptors originate from a woman between 45 and 60 years old with glioma.

The genes are TRBV15 and TRBJ1-5; TRBD1 agrees at 8 bases. The CDR3 runs to 15 residues. V gave up 5 bases and J gave up 9 bases; unmatched junction bases: 12. CDR1 is LNHNV, CDR2 YYDKDF, per germline (reference sequence). This chain's CDR3 is CATSGFKDRERPQHF. Written as DNA, the CDR3 is TGTGCCACCAGCGGCTTTAAGGACAGGGAGAGGCCCCAGCATTTT.

The chain combines TRBV29-1 with TRBJ2-6; possible D gene TRBD1, 5 bases. V was shortened by 7 bases and J by 0 bases, with 13 bases between the two germline ends. Looked up from germline, CDR1 is SQVTM and CDR2 is ANQGSEA. The CDR3 spans 15 residues. CDR3 in amino acids: CSGLQGSSGANVLTF. The DNA of the CDR3 is TGCAGCGGACTCCAGGGTAGCTCTGGGGCCAACGTCCTGACTTTC.

The CDR3 nucleotides read TGTGCCAGCAGTGATTCCTACAGGGGGTACTACACCTTC. Its translation is CASSDSYRGYYTF. The chain combines TRBV6-1 with TRBJ1-2, with 8 bases identical to TRBD1. Trimming cost V 3 bases and J 10 bases; bases outside gene matches: 7. The CDR3 totals 13 residues. CDR1 is MNHNS and CDR2 is SASEGT in the germline V gene.

V is TRBV14 and J is TRBJ2-7; the D is unclear. CDR3 length: 15 amino acids. CDR1 is SGHDN, CDR2 FVKESK, per germline. Trimming removed 5 bases at V and 2 bases at J, with 16 bases between. This CDR3 reads CASSDWAQDPYEQYF. The CDR3 DNA sequence: TGTGCCAGCAGCGACTGGGCGCAGGATCCCTACGAGCAGTACTTC.

This clone was detected once. V is TRBV2 and J is TRBJ1-1, with TRBD1 matching over 10 bases. V trimming: 4 bases; J trimming: 10 bases; junction bases outside the gene matches: 6. CDR1 is SNHLY and CDR2 is FYNNEI in the germline V gene. CDR3 length: 13 residues. The CDR3 nucleotides read TGTGCCAGCAGTGCGACAGGGGGCGGAGGAGCTTTCTTT. Translating gives CASSATGGGGAFF.

This clone showed up just once. The chain recombines TRBV15 with TRBJ1-4; possible D gene TRBD1, 5 bases. The CDR3 contains 15 residues. Germline V gene data show CDR1 as LNHNV and CDR2 as YYDKDF (reference sequence). The V end lost 0 bases, the J end lost 8 bases, and 13 bases lay between the germline ends. The chain's CDR3 is CATSRDNGGVEKLFF. The CDR3 coding sequence is TGTGCCACCAGCAGAGATAATGGAGGGGTCGAAAAACTGTTTTTT.

This clone was detected once. The chain recombines TRBV29-1 with TRBJ1-2; the D gene is possibly TRBD1 (6 bases). V was clipped by 3 bases and J by 4 bases, with 12 bases between them. Germline CDR1 SQVTM, CDR2 ANQGSEA. The CDR3 length is 13 residues. The CDR3 loop reads CSVEDSVPYGYTF. The DNA for the CDR3 is TGCAGCGTTGAGGACAGCGTACCCTATGGCTACACCTTC.

The CDR3, as DNA: TGTGCCAGCAGCTTTGTGGGAGGGGCAGCTTTCTTT. It translates to CASSFVGGAAFF. The J gene is TRBJ1-1, the V gene TRBV7-2; weak D call: TRBD1 (5 bases). The V end was cut by 3 bases, the J end by 10 bases, with 12 bases between. CDR3 length: 12 residues. CDR1 and CDR2 (germline): SGHTA, FQGNSA.

V usage is TRBV15 and J usage is TRBJ1-2; TRBD1 is a possible D gene (5 bases). V dropped 7 bases and J dropped 5 bases, with 17 bases sitting between them. Per the germline V gene, CDR1 is LNHNV and CDR2 is YYDKDF (reference sequence). There are 14 residues in the CDR3. CDR3 sequence reads: CATTKDEGFYGYTF. The CDR3 DNA reads as TGTGCCACCACTAAAGACGAGGGGTTTTATGGCTACACCTTC.